Listed here are 31 T cell receptor beta chains from one sample, sequenced in a study of response to subunit inactivated influenza vaccine. TCRdb independently ran MiXCR on the RT-PCR reads; one entry per CDR3 protein. Counted here are more than 700,000 distinct CDR3 sequences, less than 25% occurring once; the ten biggest clones make up roughly 10%. The sample was PBMCs from blood, taken 5 days after vaccination. The receptors stem from a man in his fifties who received an inactivated influenza vaccine.

V gene TRBV7-9 combines with J gene TRBJ1-2; D is perhaps TRBD1 (5 bases). Trimming left V 5 bases short and J 2 bases short, with 15 bases between. CDR3 length: 15 amino acids. CDR1 and CDR2 from the germline V gene are SEHNR and FQNEAQ (reference sequence). The CDR3 region has the DNA TGTGCCAGCAGCGGCCATCTACCAGGGAACTATGGCTACACCTTC. Its protein product is CASSGHLPGNYGYTF.

This chain joins TRBV7-2 and TRBJ2-1; 9 bases are a match to TRBD1. The CDR3 is made up of 15 amino acids. Germline CDR1 SGHTA, CDR2 FQGNSA. V lost 1 base to trimming and J lost 8 bases; unmatched junction nucleotides: 6. This CDR3 is CASSLVQGAGYEQFF. CDR3 nucleotides: TGTGCCAGCAGCTTAGTACAGGGGGCCGGGTATGAGCAGTTCTTC.

The CDR3 DNA reads TGCGCCAGCAGCTTGGACTGGGTAGGCTACGAGCAGTACTTC. Amino acids: CASSLDWVGYEQYF. This chain connects TRBV5-1 to TRBJ2-7; D remains ambiguous. The CDR3 length is 14 residues. The V and J ends lost 0 bases and 3 bases respectively, with 10 bases between them. Germline values: CDR1 SGHRS, CDR2 YFSETQ.

The chain uses TRBV4-3 and TRBJ2-2, with D maybe TRBD1 (6 bases). Trimming shortened V by 2 bases and J by 0 bases, and 19 bases separated the two germline ends. The CDR3 is 19 residues long. Germline CDR1 is LGHNA and CDR2 is YSLEER. Here the CDR3 DNA reads TGCGCCAGCAGCCAAACACCACAACAGGGTTACGCGAACACCGGGGAGCTGTTTTTT. This encodes CASSQTPQQGYANTGELFF.

The rearrangement links TRBV7-8 to TRBJ2-1, with 9 bases fitting TRBD2. CDR3 length equals 15 residues. Germline CDR1 reads SGHVS; CDR2 reads FQNEAQ. The junction had 8 bases not matched to a gene; V was cut back by 2 bases and J by 9 bases. The CDR3 coding sequence is TGTGCCAGCAGCTTAAATCCAGCGGGAGGAGGTGAGCAGTTCTTC. Residues: CASSLNPAGGGEQFF.

The chain employs TRBV7-3 and TRBJ2-5; D perhaps matches TRBD1 (6 bases). The CDR3 spans 13 residues. V lost 5 bases to trimming and J lost 1 base, with 8 bases between them. The germline CDR1 and CDR2 sequences are SGHTA and FQGTGA. Here the CDR3 reads CASSGQPQETQYF. The DNA for the CDR3 is TGTGCCAGCAGCGGACAGCCCCAAGAGACCCAGTACTTC. The full variable domain, rest sourced from reference TRBV7-3 and TRBJ2-5, is GAGVSQTPSNKVTEKGKYVELRCDPISGHTALYWYRQSLGQGPEFLIYFQGTGAADDSGLPNDRFFAVRPEGSVSTLKIQRTERGDSAVYLCASSGQPQETQYFGPGTRLLVL.

This clonotype was picked up many times. The gene calls are TRBV12-3 or TRBV12-4 and TRBJ2-3; no definite D call. Deletions cut 5 bases from V and 4 bases from J, with 13 bases between. The CDR3 sequence is 14 residues long. The CDR3 region is CASSTQSSSDTQYF. The DNA of the CDR3 is TGTGCCAGCAGTACCCAGAGCTCCTCAGATACGCAGTATTTT.

V usage is TRBV28 and J usage is TRBJ2-3, with D unresolved. This CDR3 comprises 16 residues. Deletions cut 7 bases from V and 0 bases from J, with 17 bases between. Germline V CDR1 and CDR2: MDHEN, SYDVKM. Written as DNA, the CDR3 is TGTGCCAGCACCTTCGTCAGGAGAAGGAGCACAGATACGCAGTATTTT. Amino acids: CASTFVRRRSTDTQYF.

The rearrangement uses TRBV29-1 and TRBJ2-5; D is unclear. The CDR3 runs to 12 residues. Trimming stripped 8 bases from V and 1 base from J, with 11 bases between. Germline-derived CDR1 and CDR2 are SQVTM and ANQGSEA. CDR3 sequence: CSSATSQETQYF. In DNA form, the CDR3 reads TGCAGCTCGGCCACCAGCCAAGAGACCCAGTACTTC.

This clonotype was seen repeatedly, ten times or more. The V call is TRBV5-1, the J call TRBJ1-6; D not resolved. There are 14 residues in the CDR3. CDR1 and CDR2 (germline): SGHRS, YFSETQ. The V and J ends lost 4 bases and 7 bases respectively, with 12 bases between them. The CDR3: CASSLEVGNSPLHF. CDR3 coding DNA: TGCGCCAGCAGCCTCGAGGTTGGGAATTCACCCCTCCACTTT. The full variable domain, completed using reference TRBV5-1 and TRBJ1-6, is KAGVTQTPRYLIKTRGQQVTLSCSPISGHRSVSWYQQTPGQGLQFLFEYFSETQRNKGNFPGRFSGRQFSNSRSEMNVSTLELGDSALYLCASSLEVGNSPLHFGNGTRLTVT.

The rearrangement uses TRBV10-3 and TRBJ1-5; D is undetermined. The CDR3 sequence is 12 residues long. In germline, CDR1 is ENHRY, CDR2 SYGVKD. V lost 4 bases, J lost 7 bases, and 8 bases lay in between. DNA of the CDR3: TGTGCCATCAGTGCCGGGCGACAGCCCCAGCATTTT. Translated, it gives CAISAGRQPQHF.

Only a few counts were recorded for this clonotype. The chain links TRBV20-1 to TRBJ2-3, with D possibly being TRBD1 (7 bases). V lost 4 bases, J lost 4 bases, and 18 bases lay in between. The CDR3 totals 15 residues. Germline CDR1 and CDR2: DFQATT and SNEGSKA (reference sequence). The CDR3, as DNA: TGCAGTGCTAAGGGGCGGGACAGCTCCCCAGATACGCAGTATTTT. The encoded protein is CSAKGRDSSPDTQYF.

The V gene is TRBV19, the J gene TRBJ2-2; D not certain. Germline CDR1 is LNHDA and CDR2 is SQIVND (reference sequence). The CDR3 spans 13 residues. The V gene lost 6 bases and the J gene lost 6 bases, with 11 bases spanning the gap. CDR3 bases: TGTGCCAGTAGCCTAGATATGGCCGGGGAGCTGTTTTTT. Residues: CASSLDMAGELFF.

The table lists this clonotype with a few counts. The V gene is TRBV20-1, the J gene TRBJ2-3, with D unresolved. Germline values: CDR1 DFQATT, CDR2 SNEGSKA (reference sequence). The V end was cut by 1 base, the J end by 2 bases, with 10 bases between. This CDR3 comprises 14 residues. The CDR3: CSARVWANTDTQYF. CDR3 coding DNA: TGCAGTGCTAGAGTATGGGCCAACACAGATACGCAGTATTTT.

This chain uses TRBV7-2 with TRBJ1-2; 8 bases align to TRBD1. CDR1 and CDR2 (germline): SGHTA, FQGNSA. The CDR3 consists of 13 residues. The J segment lost 4 bases and the V segment lost 5 bases, leaving 3 bases of the junction unmatched. The CDR3 protein is CASSEDRVYGYTF. CDR3 nucleotides: TGTGCCAGCAGCGAGGACAGGGTCTATGGCTACACCTTC.

The rearrangement joins TRBV9 to TRBJ2-1, with D perhaps TRBD1 (5 bases). Germline CDR1 SGDLS, CDR2 YYNGEE. CDR3 length: 14 residues. V lost 9 bases and J lost 4, with 17 bases in between. DNA for the CDR3: TGTGCCACTTCCCCCGATGGGGCTTACAATGAGCAGTTCTTC. It encodes CATSPDGAYNEQFF.

This chain links TRBV28 with TRBJ2-3, with D possibly matching TRBD1 (6 bases). The V and J ends lost 4 bases and 2 bases respectively, with 22 bases between them. The CDR3 loop spans 18 amino acids. Germline V gene data show CDR1 as MDHEN and CDR2 as SYDVKM. The CDR3 DNA sequence: TGTGCCAGCAGTTATCATCCCCGGACAGAAGAAGACACAGATACGCAGTATTTT. The encoded protein is CASSYHPRTEEDTDTQYF.

This clonotype was seen a handful of times. The V gene is TRBV12-3 or TRBV12-4, the J gene TRBJ2-1; possibly TRBD2 for D (6 bases). Trimming cost V 6 bases and J 7 bases, with 19 bases left between them. The CDR3 consists of 15 residues. The DNA for the CDR3 is TGTGCCAGCAGCAGGGACTCGGGAGTGGGGAATGAGCAGTTCTTC. Protein sequence: CASSRDSGVGNEQFF.

There are a few counts of this clonotype. This chain connects TRBV10-3 to TRBJ2-5, with a weak D call TRBD2 (5 bases). This CDR3 has 15 amino acids. The germline CDR1 and CDR2 sequences are ENHRY and SYGVKD. The V gene lost 0 bases and the J gene lost 3 bases, with 11 bases spanning the gap. The CDR3 DNA follows: TGTGCCATCAGTGAGTCTAGCGTCGGGGAAGAGACCCAGTACTTC. Translated: CAISESSVGEETQYF.

The J gene is TRBJ2-7, the V gene TRBV5-5, with D unresolved. This CDR3 contains 14 residues. Trimming removed 1 base at V and 6 bases at J, with 14 bases between. The germline CDR1 and CDR2 sequences are SGHKS and YYEKEE (reference sequence). The CDR3, as DNA: TGTGCCAGCAGCTTGATTCTGTCGACCCTCGAGCAGTACTTC. Its translation: CASSLILSTLEQYF.

This clonotype was seen only a few times. The rearrangement joins TRBV7-2 to TRBJ1-6, with D hard to call. The CDR3 has 13 amino acids. The V end was cut by 5 bases, the J end by 14 bases, with 16 bases between. Germline V gene sequence: CDR1 SGHTA, CDR2 FQGNSA. CDR3 amino acids: CASSRGIGNALHF. As DNA, the CDR3 is TGTGCCAGCAGCCGTGGTATTGGGAACGCCCTCCACTTT.

The chain couples TRBV20-1 to TRBJ1-2; the D gene is possibly TRBD1 (5 bases). This CDR3 spans 14 amino acids. Germline values: CDR1 DFQATT, CDR2 SNEGSKA (reference sequence). V was cut by 3 bases and J by 3 bases, with 14 bases left in between. CDR3 amino acids: CSARAGQEDYGYTF. The CDR3 nucleotides read TGCAGTGCTAGGGCGGGGCAGGAGGACTATGGCTACACCTTC.

This sequence joins TRBV6-2 or TRBV6-3 and TRBJ1-6; 7 bases match TRBD1. V shed 5 bases and J 3 bases; nucleotides not matched to a gene: 7. CDR3 length: 16 residues. Per the germline V gene, CDR1 is MNHEY and CDR2 is SVGEGT. The CDR3 spells CASSQRTGNYNSPLHF. The CDR3, as DNA: TGTGCCAGCAGTCAGCGGACAGGAAACTATAATTCACCCCTCCACTTT.

The table lists this clonotype with a count of one. The chain carries TRBV10-2 and TRBJ2-3; D is possibly TRBD2 (5 bases). Germline CDR1 and CDR2: WSHSY and SAAADI. V was cut by 2 bases and J by 2 bases, with 8 bases left in between. The CDR3 has 14 residues. In DNA form, the CDR3 reads TGCGCCAGCAGTGAGGACTATCACACAGATACGCAGTATTTT. Its translation: CASSEDYHTDTQYF.

This rearrangement joins TRBV10-3 to TRBJ1-2; 9 bases align to TRBD1. This CDR3 has 17 residues. With V trimmed by 4 bases and J by 2 bases, 11 bases remained unmatched. CDR1 and CDR2 from the germline V gene are ENHRY and SYGVKD. The CDR3 loop is CAISGPGQGEKNYGYTF. The CDR3 nucleotides read TGTGCCATCAGTGGACCGGGACAGGGAGAAAAGAACTATGGCTACACCTTC.

The chain links TRBV12-3 or TRBV12-4 to TRBJ1-4; a possible D gene is TRBD1 (6 bases). The CDR3 covers 14 residues. V gave up 5 bases and J gave up 6 bases, with 13 bases separating them. CDR3 protein: CASSPLGGDEKLFF. CDR3 nucleotides: TGTGCCAGCAGTCCCCTAGGGGGGGATGAAAAACTGTTTTTT.

This clonotype has at least ten counts. The DNA for the CDR3 is TGTGCCAGCAGTCCCGGGGGCTCTGGGGCCAACGTCCTGACTTTC. Its protein product is CASSPGGSGANVLTF. The rearrangement joins TRBV12-3 or TRBV12-4 to TRBJ2-6; maybe TRBD2 (6 bases). The V end lost 5 bases, the J end lost 0 bases, and 8 bases lay between the germline ends. This CDR3 has 15 residues.

The V and J genes are TRBV7-9 and TRBJ2-1, with D maybe TRBD2 (5 bases). The CDR3 length is 13 residues. V shed 5 bases and J shed 10 bases, with 15 bases lying between them. Looked up from germline, CDR1 is SEHNR and CDR2 is FQNEAQ (reference sequence). Written as DNA, the CDR3 is TGTGCCAGCAGCCCCCGGGGTGGAGGCGAGCAGTTCTTC. The encoded protein is CASSPRGGGEQFF.

This rearrangement joins TRBV29-1 to TRBJ1-2, with D possibly matching TRBD1 (5 bases). This CDR3 contains 13 residues. Germline CDR1 reads SQVTM; CDR2 reads ANQGSEA. V lost 4 bases and J 4 bases, leaving 13 bases between the germline ends. The CDR3 DNA reads TGCAGCGTTGTTTTGGGACTGGGCTATGGCTACACCTTC. Translation: CSVVLGLGYGYTF.

The V and J genes are TRBV24-1 and TRBJ2-3; 13 positions agree with TRBD2. In germline, CDR1 is KGHDR, CDR2 SFDVKD. This CDR3 contains 17 residues. Trimming took 3 bases from V and 6 from J; bases not matched to a gene: 8. The CDR3 region has the DNA TGTGCCACCAGTGATGCGACTAGCGGGGGGCATGGGGATACGCAGTATTTT. Its protein product is CATSDATSGGHGDTQYF.

This clonotype was seen a few times. The rearrangement joins TRBV7-9 to TRBJ2-7; 14 bases align to TRBD2. This CDR3 contains 16 residues. J lost 3 bases, V lost 5 bases, and 6 bases had no gene match. CDR1 is SEHNR, CDR2 FQNEAQ, per germline (reference sequence). CDR3 bases: TGTGCCAGCAGCATGGGACTAGCGGGAGATGTCTACGAGCAGTACTTC. Translating it yields CASSMGLAGDVYEQYF.